This TCR beta chain was obtained from a study of CD8 T cells in ankylosing spondylitis. General study results and limits: Seemingly characteristic of ankylosing spondylitis blood was a TCR beta motif consisting of roughly 8 highly homologous variants. Some of the motif variants had earlier been found in reactive arthritis patients' fluid and blood. The study looked at matched synovial fluid samples from ankylosing spondylitis patients. Disease-linked clones were reported to be significantly enriched there.

Germline CDR1 reads SGHRS; CDR2 reads YFSETQ. V was pared by 3 bases and J by 4 bases, with 8 bases of the junction left unmatched. The CDR3 runs 15 residues. It was by quantitative 5'-RACE with molecular barcodes that TCR beta libraries were made. From the 5' RACE reads, TCRdb called clonotypes with MiXCR, one entry per CDR3 protein. The sample consists of fewer than 500,000 distinct CDR3 sequences, roughly 25% of them appearing once. In the case of this clonotype: Its target is unknown.

Sequenced input: blood, either unsorted or a sorted T cell fraction (not recorded which). J is TRBJ1-2 and V is TRBV5-1; 8 bases match TRBD1. This clonotype originated in a male donor with ankylosing spondylitis. Here the CDR3 DNA reads TGCGCCAGCAGCTCTGGACAGGGTCCCTTCTATGGCTACACCTTC. Amino acids: CASSSGQGPFYGYTF. The full variable domain, with the rest looked up from reference TRBV5-1 and TRBJ1-2, is KAGVTQTPRYLIKTRGQQVTLSCSPISGHRSVSWYQQTPGQGLQFLFEYFSETQRNKGNFPGRFSGRQFSNSRSEMNVSTLELGDSALYLCASSSGQGPFYGYTFGSGTRLTVV.